What follows describes a single TCR beta chain. The antigen remains undetermined. This entry comes from a study of T cell repertoires in cytomegalovirus infection. Study at large: Carrying CMV and the relevant HLA type showed in public TCR beta signatures. Study-level findings and limits: Using cumulative public TCR beta family frequency, the authors identified those who carried CMV together with the relevant HLA. Predominance within the ex vivo response was attributable to HLA-C-restricted CMV-specific TCR beta clonotypes.

TCRdb used MiXCR to reprocess the reads, holding one entry per CDR3 protein. Among over 45,000 distinct CDR3 sequences listed, about a fifth were seen once. Germline CDR1 and CDR2: DFQATT and SNEGSKA (reference sequence). The CDR3 extends over 14 amino acids. The V end was cut by 6 bases, the J end by 4 bases, with 18 bases between. This receptor was taken from a human donor in good health (CMV status not recorded). Some clones in this sample may be carry-over from other donors' samples. The chain carries TRBV20-1 and TRBJ1-2; possible D gene TRBD1, 6 bases. Material: CD8+ T cells from cultured PBMCs, obtained from culture after CMV antigen stimulation. CDR3 amino acids: CSARGGGSRYGYTF. CDR3 nucleotide sequence: TGCAGTGCCCGAGGGGGAGGCAGCCGCTATGGCTACACCTTC.